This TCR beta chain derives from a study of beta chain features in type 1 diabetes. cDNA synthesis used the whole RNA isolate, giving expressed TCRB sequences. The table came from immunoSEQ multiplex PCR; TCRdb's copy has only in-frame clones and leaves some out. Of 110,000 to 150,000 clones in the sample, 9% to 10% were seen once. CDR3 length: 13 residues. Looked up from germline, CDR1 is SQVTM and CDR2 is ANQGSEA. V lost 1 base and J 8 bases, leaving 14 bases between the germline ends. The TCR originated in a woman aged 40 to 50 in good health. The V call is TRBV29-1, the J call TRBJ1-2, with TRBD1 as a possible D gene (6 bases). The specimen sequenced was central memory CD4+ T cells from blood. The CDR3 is CSVEVGGLGGYTF. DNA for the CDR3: TGCAGCGTTGAAGTGGGGGGGCTGGGGGGCTACACCTTC.